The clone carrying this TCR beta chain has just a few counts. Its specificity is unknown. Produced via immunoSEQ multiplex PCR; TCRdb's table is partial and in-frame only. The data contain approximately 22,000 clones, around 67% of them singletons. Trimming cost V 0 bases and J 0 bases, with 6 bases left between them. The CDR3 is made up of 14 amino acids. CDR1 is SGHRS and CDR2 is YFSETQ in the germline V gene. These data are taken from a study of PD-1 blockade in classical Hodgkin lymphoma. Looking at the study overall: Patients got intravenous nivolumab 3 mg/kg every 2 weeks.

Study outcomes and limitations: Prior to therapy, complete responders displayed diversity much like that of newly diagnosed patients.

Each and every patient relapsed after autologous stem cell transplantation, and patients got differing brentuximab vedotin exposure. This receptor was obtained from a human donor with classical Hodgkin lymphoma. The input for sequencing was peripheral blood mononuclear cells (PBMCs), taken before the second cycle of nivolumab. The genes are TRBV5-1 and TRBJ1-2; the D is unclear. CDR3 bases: TGCGCCAGCAGCTTGGATGCGACTAACTATGGCTACACCTTC. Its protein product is CASSLDATNYGYTF.